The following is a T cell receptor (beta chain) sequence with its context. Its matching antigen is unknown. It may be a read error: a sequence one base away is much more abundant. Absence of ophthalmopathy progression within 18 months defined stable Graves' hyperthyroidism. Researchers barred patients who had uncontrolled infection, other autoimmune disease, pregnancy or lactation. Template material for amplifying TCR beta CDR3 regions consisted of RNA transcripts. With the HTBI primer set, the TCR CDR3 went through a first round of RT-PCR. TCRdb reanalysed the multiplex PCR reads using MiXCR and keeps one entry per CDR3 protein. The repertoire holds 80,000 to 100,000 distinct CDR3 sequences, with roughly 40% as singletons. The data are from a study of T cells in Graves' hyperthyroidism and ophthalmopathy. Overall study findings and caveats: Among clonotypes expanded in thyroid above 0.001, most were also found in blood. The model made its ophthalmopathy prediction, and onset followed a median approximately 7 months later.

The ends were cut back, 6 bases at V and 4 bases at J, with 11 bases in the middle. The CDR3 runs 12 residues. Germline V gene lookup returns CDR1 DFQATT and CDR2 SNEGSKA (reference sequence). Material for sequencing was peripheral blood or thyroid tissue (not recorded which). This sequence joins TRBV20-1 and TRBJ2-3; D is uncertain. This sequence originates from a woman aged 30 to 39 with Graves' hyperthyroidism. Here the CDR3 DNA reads TGCAGTGCGGTCGACTTCGCAGATACGCAGTATTTT. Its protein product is CSAVDFADTQYF.